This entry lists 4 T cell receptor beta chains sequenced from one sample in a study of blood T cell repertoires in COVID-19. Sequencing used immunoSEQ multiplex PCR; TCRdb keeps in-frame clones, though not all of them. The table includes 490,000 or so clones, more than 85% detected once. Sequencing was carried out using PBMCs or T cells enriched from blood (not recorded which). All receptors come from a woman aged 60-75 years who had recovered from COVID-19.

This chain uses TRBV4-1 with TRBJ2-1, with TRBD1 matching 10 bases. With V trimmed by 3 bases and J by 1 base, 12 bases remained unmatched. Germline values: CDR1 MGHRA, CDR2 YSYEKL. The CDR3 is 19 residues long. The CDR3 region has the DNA TGCGCCAGCAGCCAGAGCCGGGACAGGGGTGGTTTGTCCTACAATGAGCAGTTCTTC. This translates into CASSQSRDRGGLSYNEQFF.

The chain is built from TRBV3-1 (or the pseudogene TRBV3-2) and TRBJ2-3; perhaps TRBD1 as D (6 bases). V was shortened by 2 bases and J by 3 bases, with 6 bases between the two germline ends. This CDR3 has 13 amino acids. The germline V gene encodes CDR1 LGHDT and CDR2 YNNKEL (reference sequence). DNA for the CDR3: TGTGCCAGCAGCCAACAGGGGACAGATACGCAGTATTTT. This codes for CASSQQGTDTQYF.

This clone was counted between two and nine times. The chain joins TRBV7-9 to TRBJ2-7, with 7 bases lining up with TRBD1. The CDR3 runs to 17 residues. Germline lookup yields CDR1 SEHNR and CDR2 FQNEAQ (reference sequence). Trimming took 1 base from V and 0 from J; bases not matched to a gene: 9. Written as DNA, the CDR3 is TGTGCCAGCAGCTTAGTAGGGGACAGTTACAGCTCCTACGAGCAGTACGTC. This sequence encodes CASSLVGDSYSSYEQYV.

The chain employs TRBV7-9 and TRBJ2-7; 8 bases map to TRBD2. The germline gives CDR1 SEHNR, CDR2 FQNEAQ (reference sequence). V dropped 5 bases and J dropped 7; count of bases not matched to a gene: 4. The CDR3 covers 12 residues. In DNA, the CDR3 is TGTGCCAGCAGCGCCGGGGGGGTGGAGCAGTACTTC. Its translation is CASSAGGVEQYF.